Listed below are T cell receptor beta chains from one sample, sequenced in a study of cytomegalovirus exposure and HLA in healthy donors. The protocol was immunoSEQ multiplex PCR, while the TCRdb copy is restricted to in-frame clones and leaves out a portion. The table has some 79,000 clones, over 90% seen once. Sequencing input: PBMCs. The receptors derive from a woman between 18 and 29 years old in good health and CMV-seropositive. Each CDR3 is given with its conserved first and last residue. The D gene is left open where the match is weak. Clone size appears in some rows only: once, few, many, or a class for an expanded clone.

size	V	J	D	CDR3	DNA
-	TRBV18	TRBJ2-5	-	CASSRGDIANQETQYF	TGTGCCAGCTCGCGAGGGGACATAGCTAACCAAGAGACCCAGTACTTC
-	TRBV29-1	TRBJ2-1	TRBD1	CSTGTGGYNEQFF	TGCAGCACCGGGACAGGTGGTTACAATGAGCAGTTCTTC
-	TRBV18	TRBJ1-3	TRBD1	CASSPTGTGGGNTIYF	TGTGCCAGCTCACCAACCGGGACAGGGGGTGGAAACACCATATATTTT
-	TRBV5-1	TRBJ1-6	-	CASSLADRLNSPLHF	TGCGCCAGCAGCTTGGCCGACAGACTTAATTCACCCCTCCACTTT
-	TRBV5-4	TRBJ1-2	-	CASRLNAGTSGYTF	TGTGCCAGCAGGCTAAACGCTGGGACTTCCGGCTACACCTTC
-	TRBV7-8	TRBJ1-3	TRBD1	CASSSEGYDRGTRNTIYF	TGTGCCAGCAGCTCGGAAGGATACGACAGGGGGACGCGAAACACCATATATTTT
few	TRBV5-4	TRBJ2-1	TRBD2	CASSAYLGGSNEQFF	TGTGCCAGCAGCGCATACTTGGGGGGGAGCAATGAGCAGTTCTTC
-	TRBV11-2	TRBJ2-5	-	CASSQKETQYF	TGTGCCAGCAGCCAAAAAGAGACCCAGTACTTC
-	TRBV4-1	TRBJ2-7	-	CASSQVSRTYEQYF	TGCGCCAGCAGCCAAGTTTCGCGGACCTACGAGCAGTACTTC
once	TRBV28	TRBJ2-5	-	CASSDSPQETQYF	TGTGCCAGCAGTGACAGTCCCCAAGAGACCCAGTACTTC
-	TRBV6-6	TRBJ1-5	-	CASRWEDQPQHF	TGTGCCAGCAGGTGGGAGGACCAGCCCCAGCATTTT
-	TRBV5-1	TRBJ2-1	TRBD1	CASSLTGTGINEQFF	TGCGCCAGCAGCTTGACGGGGACAGGGATCAATGAGCAGTTCTTC
-	TRBV19	TRBJ1-5	TRBD1	CASGLRGTQPQHF	TGTGCCAGCGGCCTCAGGGGGACTCAGCCCCAGCATTTT
once	TRBV5-4	TRBJ2-7	-	CASSSGTPFYEQYF	TGTGCCAGCAGCTCCGGGACACCTTTCTACGAGCAGTACTTC
once	TRBV28	TRBJ2-3	TRBD2	CASTVLAGGSTDTQYF	TGTGCCAGCACCGTACTAGCGGGGGGTAGCACAGATACGCAGTATTTT
once	TRBV28	TRBJ2-7	-	CASSPPTDYEQYF	TGTGCCAGCAGTCCGCCGACAGATTACGAGCAGTACTTC
-	TRBV19	TRBJ2-6	TRBD2	CASVDPGGFGANVLTF	TGTGCCTCGGTAGACCCGGGAGGCTTTGGGGCCAACGTCCTGACTTTC
-	TRBV7-9	TRBJ2-7	-	CASSFGQPSYEQYF	TGTGCCAGCAGCTTCGGACAGCCTTCCTACGAGCAGTACTTC
-	TRBV7-9	TRBJ2-1	-	CASSLTLNEQFF	TGTGCCAGCAGCTTAACTCTGAATGAGCAGTTCTTC
-	TRBV6-1	TRBJ1-4	TRBD1	CASSGLDRVGDEKLFF	TGTGCCAGCAGTGGGCTGGACAGGGTCGGGGATGAAAAACTGTTTTTT
-	TRBV27	TRBJ1-5	TRBD1	CASSRTGQGAIYQPQHF	TGTGCCAGCAGCCGAACCGGACAGGGGGCTATCTATCAGCCCCAGCATTTT
-	TRBV5-4	TRBJ2-1	TRBD1	CASSPDRAPYNEQFF	TGTGCCAGCAGCCCTGACAGGGCGCCCTACAATGAGCAGTTCTTC
few	TRBV2	TRBJ2-5	TRBD1	CACGRQGTPQETQYF	TGTGCCTGCGGAAGACAGGGAACCCCCCAAGAGACCCAGTACTTC
few	TRBV4-3	TRBJ1-3	-	CASSQQQGSGNTIYF	TGCGCCAGCAGCCAACAACAGGGTTCTGGAAACACCATATATTTT
-	TRBV2	TRBJ2-7	TRBD1	CATLGTGGLRSYEQYF	TGTGCCACCTTGGGGACAGGGGGCTTAAGATCCTACGAGCAGTACTTC